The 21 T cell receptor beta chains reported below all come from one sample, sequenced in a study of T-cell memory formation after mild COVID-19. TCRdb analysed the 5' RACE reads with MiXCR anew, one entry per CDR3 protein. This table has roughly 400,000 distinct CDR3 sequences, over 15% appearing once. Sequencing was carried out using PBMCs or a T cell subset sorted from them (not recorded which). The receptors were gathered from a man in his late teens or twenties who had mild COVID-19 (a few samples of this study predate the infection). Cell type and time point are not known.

CDR3 nucleotides: TGTGCCAGCAGCTTTGGAGGACAGCAAGCCTCACCCCTCCACTTT. Translation gives CASSFGGQQASPLHF. V gene TRBV11-2 combines with J gene TRBJ1-6, with a weak D call TRBD1 (6 bases). The V gene lost 3 bases and the J gene lost 10 bases, with 16 bases spanning the gap. This CDR3 is built from 15 residues. The germline V gene has CDR1 SGHAT and CDR2 FQNNGV.

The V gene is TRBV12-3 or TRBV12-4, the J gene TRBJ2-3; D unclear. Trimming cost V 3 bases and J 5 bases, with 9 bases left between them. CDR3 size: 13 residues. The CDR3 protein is CASSFRPVDTQYF. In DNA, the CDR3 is TGTGCCAGCAGTTTCCGCCCGGTAGATACGCAGTATTTT.

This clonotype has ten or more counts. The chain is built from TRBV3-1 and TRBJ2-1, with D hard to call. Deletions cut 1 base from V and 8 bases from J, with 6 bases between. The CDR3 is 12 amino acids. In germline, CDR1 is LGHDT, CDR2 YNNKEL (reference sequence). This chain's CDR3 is CASSQGVDEQFF. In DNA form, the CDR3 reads TGTGCCAGCAGCCAAGGGGTTGATGAGCAGTTCTTC.

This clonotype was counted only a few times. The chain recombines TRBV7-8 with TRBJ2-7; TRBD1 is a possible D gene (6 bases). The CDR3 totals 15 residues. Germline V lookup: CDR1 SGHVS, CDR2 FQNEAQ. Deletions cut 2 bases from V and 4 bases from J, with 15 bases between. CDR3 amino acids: CASSLSDPGVYEQYF. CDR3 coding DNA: TGTGCCAGCAGCTTATCGGATCCAGGGGTGTACGAGCAGTACTTC.

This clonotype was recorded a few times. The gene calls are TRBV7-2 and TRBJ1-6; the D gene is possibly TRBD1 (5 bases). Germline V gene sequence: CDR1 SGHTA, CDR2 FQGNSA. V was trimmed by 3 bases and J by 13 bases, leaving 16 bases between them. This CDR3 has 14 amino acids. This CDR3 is CASSFTGTVPPLHF. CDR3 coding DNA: TGTGCCAGCAGCTTTACCGGGACCGTCCCCCCCCTCCACTTT.

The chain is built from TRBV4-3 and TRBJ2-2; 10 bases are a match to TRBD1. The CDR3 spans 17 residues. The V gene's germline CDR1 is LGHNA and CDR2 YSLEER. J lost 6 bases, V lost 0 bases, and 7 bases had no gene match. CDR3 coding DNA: TGCGCCAGCAGCCAAGATTTGGGGACAGGGGATTCCGGGGAGCTGTTTTTT. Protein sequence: CASSQDLGTGDSGELFF.

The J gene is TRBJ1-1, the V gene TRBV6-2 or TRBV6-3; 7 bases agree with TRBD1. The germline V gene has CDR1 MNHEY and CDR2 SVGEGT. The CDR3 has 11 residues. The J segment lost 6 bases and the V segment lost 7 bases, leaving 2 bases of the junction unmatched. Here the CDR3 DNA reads TGTGCCAGCAACCAGGGGGCTGAAGCTTTCTTT. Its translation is CASNQGAEAFF.

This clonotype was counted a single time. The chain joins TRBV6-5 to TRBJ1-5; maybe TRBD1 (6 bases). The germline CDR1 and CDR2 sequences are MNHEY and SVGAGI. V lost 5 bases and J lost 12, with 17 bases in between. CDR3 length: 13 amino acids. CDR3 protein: CASSLQGGSLQHF. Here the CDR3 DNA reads TGTGCCAGCAGTCTCCAAGGGGGGAGCCTCCAGCATTTT.

For the CDR3, the DNA is TGCAGTGCTAGAGGATTCCAGCTTTCCAATGAAAAACTGTTTTTT. Its protein is CSARGFQLSNEKLFF. This rearrangement joins TRBV20-1 to TRBJ1-4; D call uncertain. Germline values: CDR1 DFQATT, CDR2 SNEGSKA (reference sequence). This CDR3 is 15 amino acids long. The V and J ends lost 1 base and 5 bases respectively, with 14 bases between them.

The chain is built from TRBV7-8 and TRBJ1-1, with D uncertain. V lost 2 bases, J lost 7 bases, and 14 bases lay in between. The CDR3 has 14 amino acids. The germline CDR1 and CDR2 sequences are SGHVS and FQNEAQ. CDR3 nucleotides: TGTGCCAGCAGCTTACACTGGGGATTTAATGAAGCTTTCTTT. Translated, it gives CASSLHWGFNEAFF.

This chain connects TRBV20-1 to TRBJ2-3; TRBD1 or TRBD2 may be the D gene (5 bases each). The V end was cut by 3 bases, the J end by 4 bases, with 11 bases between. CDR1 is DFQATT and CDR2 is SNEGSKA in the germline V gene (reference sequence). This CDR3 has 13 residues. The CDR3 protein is CSASVPGPDTQYF. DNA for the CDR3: TGCAGTGCTAGTGTCCCGGGGCCAGATACGCAGTATTTT.

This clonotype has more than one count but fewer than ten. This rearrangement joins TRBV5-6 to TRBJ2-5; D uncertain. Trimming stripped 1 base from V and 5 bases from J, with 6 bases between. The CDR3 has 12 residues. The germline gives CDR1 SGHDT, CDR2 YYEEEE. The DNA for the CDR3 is TGTGCCAGCAGCTTGAATTCCGAGACCCAGTACTTC. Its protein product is CASSLNSETQYF.

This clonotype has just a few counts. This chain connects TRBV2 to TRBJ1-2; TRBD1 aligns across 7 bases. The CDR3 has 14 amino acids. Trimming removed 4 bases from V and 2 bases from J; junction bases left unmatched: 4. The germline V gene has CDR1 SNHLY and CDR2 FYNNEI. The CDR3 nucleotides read TGTGCCAGCAGTGGGGAGACAGGGAACTATGGCTACACCTTC. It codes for CASSGETGNYGYTF.

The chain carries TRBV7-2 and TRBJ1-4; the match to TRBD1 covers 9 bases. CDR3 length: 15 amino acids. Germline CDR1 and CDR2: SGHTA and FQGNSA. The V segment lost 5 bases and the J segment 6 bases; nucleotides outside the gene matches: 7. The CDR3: CASSLQGTGYEKLFF. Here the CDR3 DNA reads TGTGCCAGCAGCCTACAGGGGACAGGGTATGAAAAACTGTTTTTT.

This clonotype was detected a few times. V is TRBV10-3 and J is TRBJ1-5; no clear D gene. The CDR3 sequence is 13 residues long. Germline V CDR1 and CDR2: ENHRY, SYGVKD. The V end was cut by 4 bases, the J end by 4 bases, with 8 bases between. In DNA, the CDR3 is TGTGCCATCAGTGGGGCAGCTAATCAGCCCCAGCATTTT. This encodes CAISGAANQPQHF.

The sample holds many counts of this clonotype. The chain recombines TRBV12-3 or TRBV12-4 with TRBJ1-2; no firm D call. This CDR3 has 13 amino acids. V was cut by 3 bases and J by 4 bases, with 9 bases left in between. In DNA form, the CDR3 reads TGTGCCAGCAGTTTCATGGGAAGCTATGGCTACACCTTC. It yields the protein CASSFMGSYGYTF.

CDR3 bases: TGTGCCAGCAGTTATTCGGGGGGGGCAGGATCACCCCTCCACTTT. Translation: CASSYSGGAGSPLHF. The rearrangement uses TRBV6-6 and TRBJ1-6, with D possibly being TRBD1 (6 bases). Germline V lookup: CDR1 MNHNY, CDR2 SVGAGI (reference sequence). The CDR3 is 15 amino acids. Trimming shortened V by 3 bases and J by 10 bases, and 16 bases separated the two germline ends.

CDR3 nucleotide sequence: TGCAGCGTTGCTGGGACCTACGAGCAGTACTTC. Protein: CSVAGTYEQYF. The chain combines TRBV29-1 with TRBJ2-7; D is uncertain. Germline CDR1 and CDR2: SQVTM and ANQGSEA. V was shortened by 4 bases and J by 2 bases, with 6 bases between the two germline ends. This CDR3 is 11 amino acids long.

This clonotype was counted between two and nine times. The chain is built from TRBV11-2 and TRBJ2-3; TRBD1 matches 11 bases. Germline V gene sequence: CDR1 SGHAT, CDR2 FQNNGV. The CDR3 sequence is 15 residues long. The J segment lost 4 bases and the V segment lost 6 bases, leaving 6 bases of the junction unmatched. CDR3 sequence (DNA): TGTGCCAGCAGGTCTCCGGGACAGGGGGCAGATACGCAGTATTTT. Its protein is CASRSPGQGADTQYF.

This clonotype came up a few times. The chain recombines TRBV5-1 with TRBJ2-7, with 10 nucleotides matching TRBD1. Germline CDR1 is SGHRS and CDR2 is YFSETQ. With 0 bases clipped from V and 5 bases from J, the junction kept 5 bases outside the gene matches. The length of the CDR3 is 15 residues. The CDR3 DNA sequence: TGCGCCAGCAGCTTGGTTGGGACAGGGGAAGACGAGCAGTACTTC. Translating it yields CASSLVGTGEDEQYF. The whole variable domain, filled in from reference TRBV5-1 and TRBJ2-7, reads KAGVTQTPRYLIKTRGQQVTLSCSPISGHRSVSWYQQTPGQGLQFLFEYFSETQRNKGNFPGRFSGRQFSNSRSEMNVSTLELGDSALYLCASSLVGTGEDEQYFGPGTRLTVT.

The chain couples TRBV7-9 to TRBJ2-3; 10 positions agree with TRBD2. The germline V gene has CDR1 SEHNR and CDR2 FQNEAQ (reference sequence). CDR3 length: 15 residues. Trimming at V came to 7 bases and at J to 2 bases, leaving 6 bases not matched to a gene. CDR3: CASMGLAGVTDTQYF. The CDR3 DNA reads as TGTGCCAGCATGGGCCTAGCGGGGGTCACAGATACGCAGTATTTT.